This entry lists 6 T cell receptor beta chains sequenced from one sample in a study of T cells in Graves' hyperthyroidism and ophthalmopathy. RNA transcripts yielded amplified TCR beta CDR3 regions. During a first-round RT-PCR of the TCR CDR3, the HTBI primer set was used. TCRdb processed the multiplex PCR reads anew with MiXCR; each CDR3 protein has one entry. The repertoire holds about 600,000 distinct CDR3 sequences, 14% seen once, with more than 6% in the top ten. The sequencing sample was made of blood. The receptors shown here come from a woman aged 18-29 years with Graves' ophthalmopathy.

This clonotype was found many times. The rearrangement uses TRBV29-1 and TRBJ2-1; 8 bases match TRBD1. Trimming took 1 base from V and 0 from J; bases not matched to a gene: 2. Germline loops: CDR1 SQVTM, CDR2 ANQGSEA. This CDR3 contains 15 residues. CDR3 amino acids: CSVEGGQGSYNEQFF. For the CDR3, the DNA is TGCAGCGTTGAAGGAGGACAGGGCTCCTACAATGAGCAGTTCTTC.

In regard to this clonotype: This clone may be a read error of a much larger clone one base away. The chain combines TRBV20-1 with TRBJ2-1; TRBD2 agrees at 12 bases. The CDR3 has 13 residues. The germline CDR1 and CDR2 sequences are DFQATT and SNEGSKA (reference sequence). The CDR3 here is CSPRGLAGNEQFF. CDR3 bases: TGCAGCCCGCGGGGACTAGCGGGCAATGAGCAGTTCTTC.

The genes are TRBV4-1 and TRBJ2-5; weak D call: TRBD1 (6 bases). This CDR3 region has 17 residues. Trimming cost V 5 bases and J 0 bases, with 19 bases left between them. Germline values: CDR1 MGHRA, CDR2 YSYEKL. The CDR3 bases are TGCGCCAGCAGCAAGTACCAATTCCGGGACAACCAAGAGACCCAGTACTTC. Its translation is CASSKYQFRDNQETQYF.

In this sample, this clonotype turned up many times. The rearrangement links TRBV7-9 to TRBJ1-1; D call uncertain. The germline V gene encodes CDR1 SEHNR and CDR2 FQNEAQ (reference sequence). Trimming shortened V by 1 base and J by 5 bases, and 11 bases separated the two germline ends. This CDR3 has 14 residues. The CDR3 nucleotides read TGTGCCAGCAGCTTAGGAGCGGCGCGTACTGAAGCTTTCTTT. It codes for CASSLGAARTEAFF.

This clonotype was found many times. V gene TRBV20-1 combines with J gene TRBJ2-7, with D possibly matching TRBD2 (6 bases). V was cut by 3 bases and J by 4 bases, with 10 bases left in between. CDR3 length: 12 residues. Germline V gene data show CDR1 as DFQATT and CDR2 as SNEGSKA (reference sequence). This chain's CDR3 is CSAREAGYEQYF. The CDR3 DNA follows: TGCAGTGCTAGGGAAGCGGGTTACGAGCAGTACTTC.

This clonotype was counted only a few times. The genes are TRBV9 and TRBJ1-1; D is unresolved. This CDR3 has 13 amino acids. Deletions cut 4 bases from V and 5 bases from J, with 12 bases between. Per germline, CDR1 SGDLS and CDR2 YYNGEE. CDR3 bases: TGTGCCAGCAGCAAAGAAATGTGGACTGAAGCTTTCTTT. Translating gives CASSKEMWTEAFF.